The entry that follows covers one T cell receptor beta chain sequence. The antigen remains unidentified. Treatment specified: oral pan-JAK inhibitor, 5-10 mg twice daily. The data were obtained in a study of CD8+ T cells in alopecia areata. Whole-study context: Treatment of the treated patients consisted of oral tofacitinib, 5 to 10 mg twice daily. Study-level results: Higher clonality than in normal scalp was seen in lesional scalp, especially alopecia totalis/universalis. Sequencing of scalp samples also includes resident alphabeta T cells from normal skin. Possibly as an HLA-related effect, TCR sharing across patients appeared less clear than in mice.

Isolated RNA was reverse transcribed into cDNA used as the sequencing template. Only in-frame clones appear in the TCRdb table, and some are missing; sequencing was by immunoSEQ multiplex PCR. The table records over 150,000 clones, approximately 62% of them present only once. This TCR was recovered from a human donor with alopecia areata. Sequences were derived from CD4+ T cells sorted from blood, sampled at week 24, from a patient treated with tofacitinib.

In DNA form, the CDR3 reads TGCAGCCTGAGAGGGTCGGAGACCCAGTACTTC. This codes for CSLRGSETQYF. V usage is TRBV29-1 and J usage is TRBJ2-5; a possible D gene is TRBD2 (5 bases). V was pared by 8 bases and J by 5 bases, with 12 bases between. Germline CDR1 SQVTM, CDR2 ANQGSEA. This CDR3 has 11 residues.